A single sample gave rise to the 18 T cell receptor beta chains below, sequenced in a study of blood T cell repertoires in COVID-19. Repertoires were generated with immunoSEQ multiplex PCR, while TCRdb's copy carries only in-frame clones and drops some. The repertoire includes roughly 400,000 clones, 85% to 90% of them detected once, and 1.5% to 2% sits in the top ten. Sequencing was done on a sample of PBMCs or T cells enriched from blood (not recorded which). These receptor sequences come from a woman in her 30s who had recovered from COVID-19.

The CDR3 loop is CASGLWGHSSGNTIYF. The CDR3 region has the DNA TGTGCTAGTGGTTTGTGGGGCCATAGCTCTGGAAACACCATATATTTT. V gene TRBV12-5 combines with J gene TRBJ1-3; D is perhaps TRBD1 (5 bases). The CDR3 spans 16 residues. Per germline, CDR1 LGHNT and CDR2 FRNRAP. V lost 2 bases, J lost 0 bases, and 11 bases lay in between.

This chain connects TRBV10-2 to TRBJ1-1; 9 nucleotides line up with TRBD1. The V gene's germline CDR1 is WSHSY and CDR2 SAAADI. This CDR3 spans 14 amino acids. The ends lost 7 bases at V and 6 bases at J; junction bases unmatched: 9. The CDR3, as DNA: TGCGCCAGCATCGAACAGGGGGCTTACCCTGAAGCTTTCTTT. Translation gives CASIEQGAYPEAFF.

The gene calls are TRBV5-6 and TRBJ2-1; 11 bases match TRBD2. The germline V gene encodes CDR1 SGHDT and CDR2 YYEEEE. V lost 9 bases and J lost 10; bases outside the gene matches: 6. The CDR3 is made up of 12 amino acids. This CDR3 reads CATGTSGLEQFF. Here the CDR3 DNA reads TGTGCCACCGGGACTAGCGGTCTGGAGCAGTTCTTC.

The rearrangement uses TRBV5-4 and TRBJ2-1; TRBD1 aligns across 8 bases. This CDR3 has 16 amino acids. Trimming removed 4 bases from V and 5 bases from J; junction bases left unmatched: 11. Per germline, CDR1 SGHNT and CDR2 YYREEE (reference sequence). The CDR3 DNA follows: TGTGCCAGCAGCCCTGCGGCGGGGACAGGTAACAATGAGCAGTTCTTC. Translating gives CASSPAAGTGNNEQFF.

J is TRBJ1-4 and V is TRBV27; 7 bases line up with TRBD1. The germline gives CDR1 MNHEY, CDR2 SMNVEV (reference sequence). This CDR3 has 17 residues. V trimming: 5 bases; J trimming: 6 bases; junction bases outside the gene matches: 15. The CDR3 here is CASSPLLGTVMDEKLFF. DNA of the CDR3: TGTGCCAGCAGTCCCCTACTCGGGACAGTGATGGATGAAAAACTGTTTTTT. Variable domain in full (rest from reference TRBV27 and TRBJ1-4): EAQVTQNPRYLITVTGKKLTVTCSQNMNHEYMSWYRQDPGLGLRQIYYSMNVEVTDKGDVPEGYKVSRKEKRNFPLILESPSPNQTSLYFCASSPLLGTVMDEKLFFGSGTQLSVL.

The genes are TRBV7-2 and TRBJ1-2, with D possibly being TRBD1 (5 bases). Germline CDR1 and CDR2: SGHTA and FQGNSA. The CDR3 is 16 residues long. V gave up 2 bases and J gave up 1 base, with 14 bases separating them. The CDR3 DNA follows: TGTGCCAGCAGCTTATACAGGCAGGGCCTTAACTATGGCTACACCTTC. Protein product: CASSLYRQGLNYGYTF.

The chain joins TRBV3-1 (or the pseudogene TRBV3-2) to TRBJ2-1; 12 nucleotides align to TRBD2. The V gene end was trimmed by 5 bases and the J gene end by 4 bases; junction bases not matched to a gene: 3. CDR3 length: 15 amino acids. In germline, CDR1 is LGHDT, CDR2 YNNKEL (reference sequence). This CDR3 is CASSWTSGVYNEQFF. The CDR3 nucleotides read TGTGCCAGCAGCTGGACTAGCGGGGTTTACAATGAGCAGTTCTTC.

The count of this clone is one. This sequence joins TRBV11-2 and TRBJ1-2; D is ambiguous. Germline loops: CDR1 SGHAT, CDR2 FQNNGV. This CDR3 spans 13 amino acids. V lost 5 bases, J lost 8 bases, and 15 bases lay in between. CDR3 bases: TGTGCCAGCAGCCCCGTATCGACGGGGGGCTACACCTTC. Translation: CASSPVSTGGYTF.

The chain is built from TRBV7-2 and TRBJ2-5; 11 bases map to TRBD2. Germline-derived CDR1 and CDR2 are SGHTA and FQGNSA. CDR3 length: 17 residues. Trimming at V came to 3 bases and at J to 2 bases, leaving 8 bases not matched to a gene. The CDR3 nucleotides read TGTGCCAGCAGCTTGGGTCTAGCGGGAGGCTCACAAGAGACCCAGTACTTC. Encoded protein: CASSLGLAGGSQETQYF.

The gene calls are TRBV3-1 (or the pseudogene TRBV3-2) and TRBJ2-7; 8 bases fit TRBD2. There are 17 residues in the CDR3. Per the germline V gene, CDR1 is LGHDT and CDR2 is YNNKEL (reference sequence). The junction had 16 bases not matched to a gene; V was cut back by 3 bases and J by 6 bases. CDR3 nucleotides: TGTGCCAGCAGCCATCACCCCGGGGGGGGGTGGCTTGGCGAGCAGTACTTC. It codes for CASSHHPGGGWLGEQYF.

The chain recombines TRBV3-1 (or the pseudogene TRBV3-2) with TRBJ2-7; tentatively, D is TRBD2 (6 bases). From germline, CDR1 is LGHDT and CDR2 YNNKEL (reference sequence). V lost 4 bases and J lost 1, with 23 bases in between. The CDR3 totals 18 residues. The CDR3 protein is CASSLGTGRSLISYEQYF. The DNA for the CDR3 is TGTGCCAGCAGCCTGGGAACTGGGAGGTCGTTAATATCCTACGAGCAGTACTTC.

CDR3 sequence: CASSQESGLVTGEQYF. For the CDR3, the DNA is TGTGCCAGCAGCCAAGAATCGGGACTAGTAACGGGCGAGCAGTACTTC. The chain combines TRBV4-2 with TRBJ2-7; 8 positions agree with TRBD2. From germline, CDR1 is LGHNA and CDR2 YNFKEQ. V shed 0 bases, J shed 6 bases, and the junction held 10 bases outside the gene matches. This CDR3 region has 16 residues.

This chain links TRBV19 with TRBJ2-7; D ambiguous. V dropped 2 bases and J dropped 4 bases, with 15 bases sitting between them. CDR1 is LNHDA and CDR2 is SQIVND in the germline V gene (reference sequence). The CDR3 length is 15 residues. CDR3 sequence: CASSISPVALYEQYF. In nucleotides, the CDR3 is TGTGCCAGTAGTATATCACCAGTCGCCCTTTACGAGCAGTACTTC.

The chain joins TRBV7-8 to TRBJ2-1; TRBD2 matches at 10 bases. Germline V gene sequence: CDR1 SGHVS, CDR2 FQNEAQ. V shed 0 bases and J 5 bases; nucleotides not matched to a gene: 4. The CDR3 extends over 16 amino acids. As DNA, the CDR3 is TGTGCCAGCAGCTTAGCGGGGCTAGCGGGAGACAATGAGCAGTTCTTC. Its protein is CASSLAGLAGDNEQFF.

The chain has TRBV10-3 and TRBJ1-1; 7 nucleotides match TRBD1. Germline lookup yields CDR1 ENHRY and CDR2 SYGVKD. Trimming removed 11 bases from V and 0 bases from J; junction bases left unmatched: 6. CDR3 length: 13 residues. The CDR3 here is CAVHRGLNTEAFF. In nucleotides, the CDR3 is TGTGCCGTCCACAGGGGTCTGAACACTGAAGCTTTCTTT.

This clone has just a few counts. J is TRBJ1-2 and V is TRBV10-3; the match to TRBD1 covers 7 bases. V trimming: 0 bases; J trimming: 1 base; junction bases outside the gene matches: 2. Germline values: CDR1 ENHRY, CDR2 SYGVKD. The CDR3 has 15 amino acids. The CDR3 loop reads CAISESRQGNYGYTF. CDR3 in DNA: TGTGCCATCAGTGAGTCCAGACAGGGTAACTATGGCTACACCTTC.

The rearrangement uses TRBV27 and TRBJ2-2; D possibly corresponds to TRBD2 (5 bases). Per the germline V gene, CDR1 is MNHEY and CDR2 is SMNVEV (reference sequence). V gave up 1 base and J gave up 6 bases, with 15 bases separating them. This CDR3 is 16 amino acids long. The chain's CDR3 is CASSLLGAENAGELFF. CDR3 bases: TGTGCCAGCAGTTTATTAGGAGCGGAGAATGCCGGGGAGCTGTTTTTT.

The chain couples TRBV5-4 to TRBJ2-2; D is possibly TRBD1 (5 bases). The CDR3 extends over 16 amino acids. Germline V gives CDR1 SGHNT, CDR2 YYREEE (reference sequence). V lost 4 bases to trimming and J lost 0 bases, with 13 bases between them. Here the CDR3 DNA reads TGTGCCAGCAGCCCCCGACAGTTCGCGAACACCGGGGAGCTGTTTTTT. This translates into CASSPRQFANTGELFF.